Presented here are 8 T cell receptor beta chains from one specimen sequenced in a study of graft-versus-host responses after intestinal transplantation. For these TCRs, the target antigens are not known. Sequencing used immunoSEQ multiplex PCR; TCRdb keeps in-frame clones, though not all of them. The table has about 130,000 clones, roughly nine tenths seen once. Sequencing was performed on unstimulated CD4+ T cells sorted from spleen or lymph node cells, taken before intestinal transplant. The receptor set was obtained from a human donor who received an intestinal transplant.

This chain uses TRBV2 with TRBJ2-7; tentative D call: TRBD1 (6 bases). The germline V gene has CDR1 SNHLY and CDR2 FYNNEI. The CDR3 runs 13 residues. V was trimmed by 7 bases and J by 0 bases, leaving 10 bases between them. The DNA of the CDR3 is TGTGCCAGCAAAGGGGACAACTCCTACGAGCAGTACTTC. Its translation: CASKGDNSYEQYF.

The chain uses TRBV7-2 and TRBJ2-7; weak D call: TRBD1 (5 bases). Looked up from germline, CDR1 is SGHTA and CDR2 is FQGNSA. V lost 1 base and J 11 bases, leaving 18 bases between the germline ends. The CDR3 consists of 14 residues. CDR3 nucleotides: TGTGCCAGCAGCTTAGATTTAAAGGGGCCGGTGAAGTACTTC. This codes for CASSLDLKGPVKYF.

Details on this clone: This sample includes further DNA sequences coding for the same CDR3. The J gene is TRBJ1-1, the V gene TRBV27, with D unclear. V lost 3 bases to trimming and J lost 1 base, with 6 bases between them. The germline CDR1 and CDR2 sequences are MNHEY and SMNVEV (reference sequence). This CDR3 is built from 13 residues. The CDR3 coding sequence is TGTGCCAGCAGTTTCTCTGGGAACACTGAAGCTTTCTTT. This sequence encodes CASSFSGNTEAFF.

The V and J genes are TRBV7-9 and TRBJ1-3; no reliable D call. The germline CDR1 and CDR2 sequences are SEHNR and FQNEAQ (reference sequence). Deletions cut 5 bases from V and 11 bases from J, with 16 bases between. The CDR3 has 13 residues. The chain's CDR3 is CASSPDHVESIYF. The DNA for the CDR3 is TGTGCCAGCAGCCCCGACCATGTTGAGTCCATATATTTT.

This chain links TRBV6-5 with TRBJ1-1, with D hard to call. CDR1 is MNHEY and CDR2 is SVGAGI in the germline V gene. With 4 bases removed from V and 11 bases from J, the gap between germline ends came to 20 bases. The CDR3 is made up of 14 amino acids. The CDR3 DNA follows: TGTGCCAGCAGTTTCGCCCGGGCCCCGGGTCGGGCTTTCTTT. This gives the protein CASSFARAPGRAFF.

The chain carries TRBV7-9 and TRBJ1-3; D ambiguous. Germline-derived CDR1 and CDR2 are SEHNR and FQNEAQ (reference sequence). Trimming pared 3 bases from V and 4 bases from J, leaving 19 bases between. This CDR3 has 17 amino acids. In DNA, the CDR3 is TGTGCCAGCAGCTTCCCCCGAGGGTTGAGTTCAGGAAACACCATATATTTT. Protein sequence: CASSFPRGLSSGNTIYF.

The J gene is TRBJ1-6, the V gene TRBV6-6, with TRBD1 as a possible D gene (6 bases). V lost 7 bases and J 7 bases, leaving 17 bases between the germline ends. This CDR3 contains 15 residues. Germline V gene lookup returns CDR1 MNHNY and CDR2 SVGAGI (reference sequence). CDR3 nucleotide sequence: TGTGCCAGCACCCACTCGGACAGACGAAATTCACCCCTCCACTTT. Protein: CASTHSDRRNSPLHF.

This chain links TRBV23-1 with TRBJ2-7, with 8 bases matching TRBD1. TRBV23-1 is marked as an open reading frame, function uncertain. The CDR3 sequence is 17 residues long. The J segment lost 1 base and the V segment lost 8 bases, leaving 16 bases of the junction unmatched. Here the CDR3 DNA reads TGCGCCAGCCTTAGCGTGCCTGACAGGGGAATTTCCTACGAGCAGTACTTC. Translated, it gives CASLSVPDRGISYEQYF.